These 27 T cell receptor beta chains were all obtained from the same sample, sequenced in a study of blood T cell repertoires in COVID-19. The assay was immunoSEQ multiplex PCR, and TCRdb's table has in-frame clones only and misses some. The sample includes about 180,000 clones, approximately 88% of them seen just once. Sequenced material: peripheral blood. These receptor sequences come from a woman in her thirties or forties with COVID-19, enrolled during active disease.

The chain uses TRBV6-6 and TRBJ2-3; 11 nucleotides match TRBD1. The J segment lost 4 bases and the V segment lost 7 bases, leaving 7 bases of the junction unmatched. The CDR3 covers 15 residues. Germline V gene sequence: CDR1 MNHNY, CDR2 SVGAGI (reference sequence). CDR3 bases: TGTGCCAGCACCAGGACAGGGGGCATTTCAGATACGCAGTATTTT. Its protein is CASTRTGGISDTQYF.

The rearrangement joins TRBV11-3 to TRBJ2-3; 9 bases align to TRBD2. CDR1 and CDR2 (germline): SGHNT, YENEEA. This CDR3 spans 15 amino acids. V shed 1 base, J shed 4 bases, and the junction held 3 bases outside the gene matches. The CDR3 sequence: CASSLAAGGADTQYF. Written as DNA, the CDR3 is TGTGCCAGCAGCTTAGCGGCGGGAGGGGCAGATACGCAGTATTTT. The full variable domain, its missing parts supplied by reference TRBV11-3 and TRBJ2-3, is EAGVVQSPRYKIIEKKQPVAFWCNPISGHNTLYWYLQNLGQGPELLIRYENEEAVDDSQLPKDRFSAERLKGVDSTLKIQPAELGDSAVYLCASSLAAGGADTQYFGPGTRLTVL.

The gene calls are TRBV7-8 and TRBJ1-2, with D perhaps TRBD1 (5 bases). V was pared by 6 bases and J by 1 base, with 12 bases between. In germline, CDR1 is SGHVS, CDR2 FQNEAQ. CDR3 length: 14 amino acids. The CDR3 spells CASSPQTDNYGYTF. The CDR3 DNA follows: TGTGCCAGCAGTCCGCAGACAGATAACTATGGCTACACCTTC.

This chain joins TRBV29-1 and TRBJ1-6, with no clear D. The V end was cut by 5 bases, the J end by 7 bases, with 12 bases between. Germline V gene data show CDR1 as SQVTM and CDR2 as ANQGSEA. The CDR3 consists of 13 residues. CDR3: CSVREAANSPLHF. DNA of the CDR3: TGCAGCGTTCGCGAGGCAGCAAATTCACCCCTCCACTTT.

This clone was seen a few times. The V gene is TRBV28, the J gene TRBJ2-7, with 7 bases matching TRBD1. There are 14 residues in the CDR3. The germline CDR1 and CDR2 sequences are MDHEN and SYDVKM. V lost 6 bases to trimming and J lost 2 bases; unmatched junction nucleotides: 7. As DNA, the CDR3 is TGTGCCAGCAGACCACAGGGGACCACCTACGAGCAGTACTTC. It is translated as CASRPQGTTYEQYF.

The gene calls are TRBV9 and TRBJ2-5; the match to TRBD2 covers 11 bases. The CDR3 runs 15 residues. Germline CDR1 is SGDLS and CDR2 is YYNGEE. Trimming at V came to 2 bases and at J to 4 bases, leaving 4 bases not matched to a gene. CDR3 nucleotides: TGTGCCAGCAGCGTTACTAGCGGGAGACGAGAGACCCAGTACTTC. This sequence encodes CASSVTSGRRETQYF.

The chain joins TRBV27 to TRBJ1-6; D ambiguous. The CDR3 totals 18 residues. From germline, CDR1 is MNHEY and CDR2 SMNVEV (reference sequence). Trimming removed 4 bases from V and 0 bases from J, with 16 bases in between. In DNA form, the CDR3 reads TGTGCCAGCAGTTCCCCTGAGCAGTCAGGCTCCTATAATTCACCCCTCCACTTT. Its translation: CASSSPEQSGSYNSPLHF.

This chain connects TRBV3-1 (or the pseudogene TRBV3-2) to TRBJ1-1; D is undetermined. Between the trimmed V and J ends, which lost 1 base and 2 bases, there was a span of 5 bases. The CDR3 is made up of 13 amino acids. Germline V gene lookup returns CDR1 LGHDT and CDR2 YNNKEL (reference sequence). The CDR3 bases are TGTGCCAGCAGCCAAGTAGAAAACACTGAAGCTTTCTTT. Translated, it gives CASSQVENTEAFF.

The chain links TRBV7-9 to TRBJ1-2; maybe TRBD1 (5 bases). Trimming left V 5 bases short and J 0 bases short, with 13 bases between. This CDR3 contains 15 residues. Germline values: CDR1 SEHNR, CDR2 FQNEAQ (reference sequence). CDR3 amino acids: CASSQSTAANYGYTF. The CDR3 DNA is TGTGCCAGCAGCCAGTCGACAGCTGCTAACTATGGCTACACCTTC.

V and J are TRBV7-9 and TRBJ2-5; 8 bases align to TRBD1. This CDR3 region has 14 residues. Trimming removed 5 bases from V and 5 bases from J; junction bases left unmatched: 7. Germline CDR1 is SEHNR and CDR2 is FQNEAQ (reference sequence). DNA of the CDR3: TGTGCCAGCAGCCTTCGGACAGGGATCGAGACCCAGTACTTC. As protein: CASSLRTGIETQYF.

The DNA for the CDR3 is TGTGCCAGCAGCGTAGGGCGGAGCCCGGAGCCCCAGCATTTT. Translating it yields CASSVGRSPEPQHF. The chain carries TRBV9 and TRBJ1-5; D ambiguous. Trimming took off 0 bases at V and 8 bases at J, with 12 bases between the two ends. Germline V lookup: CDR1 SGDLS, CDR2 YYNGEE. The CDR3 consists of 14 residues.

The rearrangement links TRBV28 to TRBJ2-1; D may be TRBD1 (5 bases). From germline, CDR1 is MDHEN and CDR2 SYDVKM. The CDR3 runs 12 residues. Deletions cut 2 bases from V and 10 bases from J, with 9 bases between. The DNA of the CDR3 is TGTGCCAGCAGTTTAGTTGGGGCCGAGCAGTTCTTC. It specifies CASSLVGAEQFF.

The V gene is TRBV5-1, the J gene TRBJ2-7; maybe TRBD1 (5 bases). Germline CDR1 is SGHRS and CDR2 is YFSETQ. CDR3 length equals 14 residues. The V gene lost 1 base and the J gene lost 4 bases, with 12 bases spanning the gap. The CDR3 DNA reads as TGCGCCAGCAGCTTGATCGAACAGGCTTACGAGCAGTACTTC. Amino acid sequence: CASSLIEQAYEQYF.

The CDR3 loop reads CSASRASGGLGNEQFF. DNA for the CDR3: TGCAGTGCTAGTAGGGCTAGCGGGGGCCTAGGGAATGAGCAGTTCTTC. The rearrangement uses TRBV20-1 and TRBJ2-1; 10 positions match TRBD2. This CDR3 is built from 16 residues. Germline V gene data show CDR1 as DFQATT and CDR2 as SNEGSKA (reference sequence). V gave up 3 bases and J gave up 7 bases; unmatched junction bases: 12.

This clone has only a few counts. This sequence joins TRBV2 and TRBJ2-7; D is perhaps TRBD2 (6 bases). Trimming removed 6 bases from V and 4 bases from J, with 16 bases in between. The CDR3 consists of 14 residues. Germline V gene lookup returns CDR1 SNHLY and CDR2 FYNNEI. CDR3 protein: CASRVERAEYEQYF. CDR3 bases: TGTGCCAGCAGGGTCGAGCGGGCTGAATACGAGCAGTACTTC.

The V gene is TRBV19, the J gene TRBJ2-1; no reliable D call. Looked up from germline, CDR1 is LNHDA and CDR2 is SQIVND (reference sequence). The CDR3 sequence is 14 residues long. Trimming stripped 0 bases from V and 8 bases from J, with 11 bases between. CDR3: CASSIDLSAYEQFF. DNA for the CDR3: TGTGCCAGTAGTATAGATCTCAGCGCCTATGAGCAGTTCTTC. Filled out from reference TRBV19 and TRBJ2-1, the complete variable domain reads DGGITQSPKYLFRKEGQNVTLSCEQNLNHDAMYWYRQDPGQGLRLIYYSQIVNDFQKGDIAEGYSVSREKKESFPLTVTSAQKNPTAFYLCASSIDLSAYEQFFGPGTRLTVL.

CDR3 loop: CASSDRSTWANVLTF. CDR3 coding DNA: TGTGCCAGCAGCGACAGGTCTACGTGGGCCAACGTCCTGACTTTC. V and J are TRBV28 and TRBJ2-6, with a possible D match to TRBD1 (6 bases). V lost 6 bases, J lost 5 bases, and 14 bases lay in between. The length of the CDR3 is 15 residues. CDR1 and CDR2 from the germline V gene are MDHEN and SYDVKM.

The V call is TRBV15, the J call TRBJ2-5; 10 nucleotides line up with TRBD2. The trim removed 5 bases at V and 4 bases at J, leaving 10 bases unmatched. This CDR3 has 16 amino acids. The V gene's germline CDR1 is LNHNV and CDR2 YYDKDF (reference sequence). CDR3 DNA sequence: TGTGCCACCAGCGGCATGGAGCGGGGGGGCGGAGAGACCCAGTACTTC. Its translation is CATSGMERGGGETQYF.

The chain couples TRBV3-1 (or the pseudogene TRBV3-2) to TRBJ1-1; D is uncertain. V lost 1 base to trimming and J lost 4 bases, with 10 bases between them. The CDR3 extends over 14 amino acids. The germline V gene has CDR1 LGHDT and CDR2 YNNKEL (reference sequence). CDR3 residues: CASSQAQVGTEAFF. DNA for the CDR3: TGTGCCAGCAGCCAAGCTCAGGTGGGCACTGAAGCTTTCTTT.

V gene TRBV11-1 combines with J gene TRBJ2-7, with D perhaps matching TRBD2 (6 bases). Germline loops: CDR1 SGHAT, CDR2 FQDESV (reference sequence). The CDR3 loop spans 15 amino acids. The V gene lost 7 bases and the J gene lost 1 base, with 17 bases spanning the gap. CDR3 coding DNA: TGTGCCAGCACCCTGTCAGGCGGGGCTTCCTACGAGCAGTACTTC. Amino acids: CASTLSGGASYEQYF.

V and J are TRBV6-5 and TRBJ2-5; D uncertain. Between the trimmed V and J ends, which lost 5 bases and 3 bases, there was a span of 4 bases. This CDR3 contains 11 residues. The V gene's germline CDR1 is MNHEY and CDR2 SVGAGI. Here the CDR3 reads CASSPEETQYF. For the CDR3, the DNA is TGTGCCAGCAGTCCGGAAGAGACCCAGTACTTC.

V and J are TRBV6-5 and TRBJ2-5, with D perhaps matching TRBD1 (5 bases). Trimming stripped 8 bases from V and 5 bases from J, with 15 bases between. Per germline, CDR1 MNHEY and CDR2 SVGAGI. This CDR3 has 13 amino acids. In DNA form, the CDR3 reads TGTGCCAGCTTATGGGGCGTTGGGGAGACCCAGTACTTC. It specifies CASLWGVGETQYF.

The chain is built from TRBV10-1 and TRBJ2-5; TRBD2 matches at 8 bases. The CDR3 consists of 16 residues. The junction had 14 bases not matched to a gene; V was cut back by 3 bases and J by 8 bases. Germline V gene lookup returns CDR1 WNHNN and CDR2 SYGVQD (reference sequence). The CDR3 coding sequence is TGCGCCAGCAGTGAAATCGGGAGGGCTTCTAGAGTCACCCAGTACTTC. Its translation: CASSEIGRASRVTQYF.

The chain couples TRBV11-2 to TRBJ2-3; 10 bases line up with TRBD2. Trimming cost V 6 bases and J 1 base; bases outside gene matches: 7. CDR1 and CDR2 from the germline V gene are SGHAT and FQNNGV. The CDR3 extends over 16 amino acids. CDR3 DNA sequence: TGTGCCAGCAGTCCTAGCGGGGGATGGGGCACAGATACGCAGTATTTT. It is translated as CASSPSGGWGTDTQYF.

This chain connects TRBV25-1 to TRBJ2-1; tentatively, D is TRBD1 (6 bases). The V end lost 8 bases, the J end lost 6 bases, and 20 bases lay between the germline ends. Looked up from germline, CDR1 is MGHDK and CDR2 is SYGVNS. The CDR3 has 15 residues. The CDR3 loop is CASGRTEGIGNEQFF. The CDR3 DNA is TGTGCCAGCGGACGGACAGAAGGGATAGGCAATGAGCAGTTCTTC.

V usage is TRBV3-1 (or the pseudogene TRBV3-2) and J usage is TRBJ2-7; TRBD1 aligns across 8 bases. The CDR3 is made up of 14 amino acids. The V gene end was trimmed by 5 bases and the J gene end by 2 bases; junction bases not matched to a gene: 5. Per germline, CDR1 LGHDT and CDR2 YNNKEL (reference sequence). In DNA form, the CDR3 reads TGTGCCAGCAGCTCCCAACAGGGGGCCTACGAGCAGTACTTC. Amino acid sequence: CASSSQQGAYEQYF.

The chain couples TRBV5-1 to TRBJ2-1; 7 positions agree with TRBD2. CDR1 is SGHRS, CDR2 YFSETQ, per germline. After removal of 3 bases from V and 8 bases from J, the junction contained 11 bases not matched to a gene. This CDR3 region has 15 residues. In nucleotides, the CDR3 is TGCGCCAGCAGCTCACCACCGGGACTACTCGATGAGCAGTTCTTC. This codes for CASSSPPGLLDEQFF.